Shown below are 20 T cell receptor beta chains from a single sample sequenced in a study of blood T cells in healthy people across ages (dated by TCRdb to the mid-2010s). Libraries came from 5' RACE. Sequenced on an Illumina HiSeq 2500. A second about 7 to 12 cycle PCR used a sample-barcoded 5' primer and a J-beta primer mix. The public sequencing data were trimmed at Q25 with fastp and processed into clonotypes with MiXCR by TCRdb, which kept only in-frame beta chains. CDR3 protein duplicates are merged, each entry listing the most common genes and DNA. The sample table shows some 790,000 distinct CDR3 sequences, and under 30% are seen once. The ten largest clonotypes hold 17% of the sample. The specimen was blood. These receptors all come from an elderly woman in good health.

In its sample, this clonotype was seen many times. This rearrangement joins TRBV10-1 to TRBJ1-2; D not resolved. The CDR3 runs to 13 residues. The ends were cut back, 2 bases at V and 8 bases at J, with 12 bases in the middle. The germline V gene has CDR1 WNHNN and CDR2 SYGVQD (reference sequence). CDR3 residues: CASSEGFNRGYTF. The CDR3 DNA reads as TGCGCCAGCAGTGAGGGATTCAATCGGGGCTACACCTTC.

This clonotype showed up just once. The CDR3 nucleotides are TGTGCCAGCAGGTTACAGAGTTTATGGGGCAATCAGCCCCAGCATTTT. As protein: CASRLQSLWGNQPQHF. The V call is TRBV2, the J call TRBJ1-5; no reliable D call. Germline V gene sequence: CDR1 SNHLY, CDR2 FYNNEI. Trimming stripped 6 bases from V and 2 bases from J, with 17 bases between. The CDR3 runs to 16 residues. Drawing the rest from reference TRBV2 and TRBJ1-5, the complete variable domain is EPEVTQTPSHQVTQMGQEVILRCVPISNHLYFYWYRQILGQKVEFLVSFYNNEISEKSEIFDDQFSVERPDGSNFTLKIRSTKLEDSAMYFCASRLQSLWGNQPQHFGDGTRLSIL.

This clonotype appeared many times. This sequence joins TRBV6-5 and TRBJ2-1; TRBD2 aligns across 10 bases. Germline assignment: CDR1 MNHEY and CDR2 SVGAGI. This CDR3 is built from 15 residues. V lost 6 bases to trimming and J lost 7 bases; unmatched junction nucleotides: 9. CDR3 coding DNA: TGTGCCAGCAGCTCCCCGGGACTAGCGACTAATGAGCAGTTCTTC. The encoded protein is CASSSPGLATNEQFF.

There are a few counts of this clonotype. This chain links TRBV6-1 with TRBJ1-5; D gene uncertain. CDR3 length: 16 amino acids. Trimming removed 4 bases at V and 3 bases at J, with 16 bases between. The germline V gene has CDR1 MNHNS and CDR2 SASEGT. Here the CDR3 DNA reads TGTGCCAGCAGTGCCCTTCCGGTGGTCGACAATCAGCCCCAGCATTTT. Amino acid sequence: CASSALPVVDNQPQHF.

A word on this clonotype: Without the conserved terminal phenylalanine or tryptophan, this CDR3 likely stems from a read error. The rearrangement uses TRBV7-2 and TRBJ2-2, with 11 bases that match TRBD2. The V gene end was trimmed by 0 bases and the J gene end by 5 bases; junction bases not matched to a gene: 5. CDR1 and CDR2 (germline): SGHTA, FQGNSA. This CDR3 region has 17 residues. In DNA, the CDR3 is TGTGCCAGCAGCTTAGCTAGCGGGGGGGCTCTAACCGGGGAGCTGTTTGTT. Translating gives CASSLASGGALTGELFV.

This clonotype was detected many times. This rearrangement joins TRBV5-1 to TRBJ2-5, with 9 bases matching TRBD2. The germline V gene encodes CDR1 SGHRS and CDR2 YFSETQ. There are 16 residues in the CDR3. V was clipped by 0 bases and J by 4 bases; unmatched bases: 7. CDR3 DNA: TGCGCCAGCAGCTTGGCCCCAGCGGGGGGTGTAGAGACCCAGTACTTC. Its translation is CASSLAPAGGVETQYF.

This chain links TRBV7-3 with TRBJ2-4, with 7 nucleotides matching TRBD2. The J call may not be correct, given that the DNA end is closer to TRBJ2-7. Germline CDR1 and CDR2: SGHTA and FQGTGA. CDR3 length equals 16 residues. The CDR3 reads CASSPLADVQAYEQYF. CDR3 DNA: TGTGCCAGCAGCCCGCTAGCGGATGTTCAGGCATACGAGCAGTACTTC.

This clonotype has just a few counts. The chain recombines TRBV5-6 with TRBJ2-2; D not resolved. CDR1 is SGHDT, CDR2 YYEEEE, per germline. The ends were cut back, 4 bases at V and 0 bases at J, with 13 bases in the middle. This CDR3 is 16 amino acids long. CDR3 amino acids: CASSPGVPTNTGELFF. DNA of the CDR3: TGTGCCAGCAGCCCCGGAGTCCCCACGAACACCGGGGAGCTGTTTTTT.

CDR3 coding DNA: TGTGCCAGCACGGGACTAGCAAGCGGGGAGCTGTTTTTT. It encodes CASTGLASGELFF. This rearrangement joins TRBV6-1 to TRBJ2-2; TRBD2 agrees at 9 bases. With 7 bases clipped from V and 7 bases from J, the junction kept 4 bases outside the gene matches. This CDR3 is 13 amino acids long. From germline, CDR1 is MNHNS and CDR2 SASEGT.

Details on this clonotype: This sequence may be a read error, since a much larger clone differs from it by one base. The V and J genes are TRBV6-2 or TRBV6-3 and TRBJ2-5, with a possible D match to TRBD1 (5 bases). The germline V gene encodes CDR1 MNHEY and CDR2 SVGEGT. This CDR3 has 14 amino acids. Between the trimmed V and J ends, which lost 6 bases and 4 bases, there was a span of 15 bases. The CDR3 sequence: CASRYNKGRETQYF. The CDR3 DNA reads TGTGCCAGCAGGTACAACAAGGGGCGAGAGACCCAGTACTTC.

This clonotype was observed many times. The chain joins TRBV20-1 to TRBJ2-1; a possible D gene is TRBD1 (6 bases). CDR3 size: 13 residues. Germline CDR1 DFQATT, CDR2 SNEGSKA (reference sequence). V gave up 0 bases and J gave up 7 bases, with 10 bases separating them. The CDR3 is CSAREDRRNEQFF. Here the CDR3 DNA reads TGCAGTGCTAGAGAAGACAGGCGAAATGAGCAGTTCTTC.

This clonotype appeared many times. The chain joins TRBV7-8 to TRBJ2-1; TRBD1 matches at 8 bases. CDR3 size: 17 residues. The J segment lost 4 bases and the V segment lost 2 bases, leaving 10 bases of the junction unmatched. The germline gives CDR1 SGHVS, CDR2 FQNEAQ. CDR3 sequence reads: CASSLQPQGAGYNEQFF. The CDR3 DNA sequence: TGTGCCAGCAGCTTACAGCCTCAGGGGGCGGGTTACAATGAGCAGTTCTTC. The full variable domain, in which reference TRBV7-8 and TRBJ2-1 provide the parts outside the CDR3, is GAGVSQSPRYKVAKRGQDVALRCDPISGHVSLFWYQQALGQGPEFLTYFQNEAQLDKSGLPSDRFFAERPEGSVSTLKIQRTQQEDSAVYLCASSLQPQGAGYNEQFFGPGTRLTVL.

With respect to this clonotype: One junction end does not reproduce the germline sequence, and a read error may be involved. The V call is TRBV6-2 or TRBV6-3, the J call TRBJ2-7; D gene uncertain. In germline, CDR1 is MNHEY, CDR2 SVGEGT. The CDR3 is 12 amino acids. The CDR3 reads CASSYSKETRYF. CDR3 coding DNA: TGCGCCAGCAGTTACTCGAAGGAGACCCGGTACTTC.

This clonotype was detected ten times or more. The chain has TRBV7-8 and TRBJ2-5; D gene ambiguous. Trimming pared 2 bases from V and 2 bases from J, leaving 9 bases between. The CDR3 consists of 14 residues. Germline V CDR1 and CDR2: SGHVS, FQNEAQ. The DNA for the CDR3 is TGTGCCAGCAGCTTAAGGAGAGTACAAGAGACCCAGTACTTC. It codes for CASSLRRVQETQYF. Together with reference TRBV7-8 and TRBJ2-5, the CDR3 gives the full variable domain: GAGVSQSPRYKVAKRGQDVALRCDPISGHVSLFWYQQALGQGPEFLTYFQNEAQLDKSGLPSDRFFAERPEGSVSTLKIQRTQQEDSAVYLCASSLRRVQETQYFGPGTRLLVL.

This clonotype was seen ten or more times. The chain links TRBV12-3 or TRBV12-4 to TRBJ1-2; TRBD1 matches 11 bases. There are 15 residues in the CDR3. After removal of 6 bases from V and 7 bases from J, the junction contained 10 bases not matched to a gene. For the CDR3, the DNA is TGTGCCAGCAGCCCTGGGGACAGGGGGATATCTGGCTACACCTTC. Translated: CASSPGDRGISGYTF.

As concerns this clonotype: A read error may be the cause here, since a much bigger clone is one base away. Because the CDR3's place on the DNA is in doubt, the DNA is left out and the CDR3 is given as listed by TCRdb. The chain links TRBV5-1 to TRBJ2-5; the table assigns TRBD1, which was not confirmed against the DNA. Germline V lookup: CDR1 SGHRS, CDR2 YFSETQ. The CDR3 region is 15 residues in length, termini included. The CDR3 sequence: CVSSWGGGTGTNRYF.

This clonotype was counted at least ten times. This chain connects TRBV12-3 or TRBV12-4 to TRBJ1-2; D ambiguous. The CDR3 runs 12 residues. Trimming shortened V by 4 bases and J by 8 bases, and 11 bases separated the two germline ends. CDR3: CASSYGLKGYTF. CDR3 nucleotide sequence: TGTGCCAGCAGTTATGGATTGAAAGGCTACACCTTC.

V gene TRBV3-1 combines with J gene TRBJ1-5, with a weak D call TRBD1 (6 bases). V was trimmed by 11 bases and J by 0 bases, leaving 14 bases between them. This CDR3 comprises 14 residues. Germline assignment: CDR1 LGHDT and CDR2 YNNKEL (reference sequence). CDR3 bases: TGTGCCGGTAACCAGGGGTATAGCAATCAGCCCCAGCATTTT. This sequence encodes CAGNQGYSNQPQHF.

As to this clonotype: Just one base apart from a much larger clone, this may be a read error. The chain links TRBV7-9 to TRBJ2-1; 9 bases map to TRBD1. The J call may be mistaken, given a closer DNA end match to TRBJ2-7. The CDR3 extends over 17 amino acids. The germline gives CDR1 SEHNR, CDR2 FQNEAQ (reference sequence). The CDR3 loop is CASSPQGQGSSYNEQYF. CDR3 DNA: TGTGCCAGCAGCCCCCAAGGACAGGGGAGCTCCTACAATGAGCAGTACTTC.

Note on this clonotype: A clone one base away is much larger, so this may be a read error. The chain uses TRBV7-2 and TRBJ2-7; possibly TRBD2 for D (6 bases). The V end lost 2 bases, the J end lost 7 bases, and 21 bases lay between the germline ends. The CDR3 has 16 amino acids. The germline V gene has CDR1 SGHTA and CDR2 FQGNSA. The CDR3 DNA follows: TGTGCCAGCAGCTTACACTCGGGGGACTTCGACAATGAGCAGTACTTC. Protein: CASSLHSGDFDNEQYF.